This TCR beta chain derives from a study of cytomegalovirus exposure and HLA in healthy donors. Findings of the study overall: Clonal expansion, a later analysis showed, was greater in HLA-associated TCR beta chains than in equally common others. DRB1 had the most TCR associations and HLA-C the fewest, a later analysis found, with rates varying by HLA locus.

CDR3 length: 14 residues. V lost 3 bases and J 12 bases, leaving 18 bases between the germline ends. In germline, CDR1 is LNHDA, CDR2 SQIVND (reference sequence). The PCR made use of 60 Vbeta and 13 Jbeta primers. TCRdb's table, derived via immunoSEQ multiplex PCR, lists solely in-frame clones and lacks some. Of some 180,000 clones detected, over 70% appear once; the ten largest clones hold about 1.5%. This clone has just one count. The antigen remains undetermined. Source material: PBMCs. The chain is built from TRBV19 and TRBJ2-1; possible D gene TRBD2, 5 bases. The clonotype was recovered from a man aged 18 to 29 in good health and CMV-seronegative. In nucleotides, the CDR3 is TGTGCCAGTAGTATTCGGGGAGCGAGCCCTGGGCAGTTCTTC. Translated, it gives CASSIRGASPGQFF.